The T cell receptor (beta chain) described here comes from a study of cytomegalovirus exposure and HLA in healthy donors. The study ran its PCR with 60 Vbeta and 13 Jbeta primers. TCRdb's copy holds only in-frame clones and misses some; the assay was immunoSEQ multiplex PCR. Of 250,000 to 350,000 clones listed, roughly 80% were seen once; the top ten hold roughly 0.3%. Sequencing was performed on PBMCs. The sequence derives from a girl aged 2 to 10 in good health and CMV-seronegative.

The CDR3 reads CASRGRGGLNTQYF. The CDR3, as DNA: TGTGCCAGCAGAGGGCGGGGGGGCCTAAATACGCAGTATTTT. V usage is TRBV2 and J usage is TRBJ2-3, with 9 positions matching TRBD2. This CDR3 has 14 residues. Unmatched junction bases numbered 8, after V lost 6 bases and J lost 7 bases. CDR1 and CDR2 (germline): SNHLY, FYNNEI.